This is a list of T cell receptor beta chains from one sample in a study of T cells in Graves' hyperthyroidism and ophthalmopathy. MiXCR, applied by TCRdb to the multiplex PCR reads, yields one record per CDR3 protein. The sample shows 550,000 to 700,000 distinct CDR3 sequences, around 45% of them seen only once. Sequencing was done on a sample of peripheral blood or thyroid tissue (not recorded which). The origin of the receptors is an adult woman with Graves' disease, either hyperthyroidism or ophthalmopathy (not recorded which). CDR3s include the opening cysteine and the closing phenylalanine or tryptophan. Fields, in order: J gene, clone size, V gene, CDR3 protein. Clone size is stated in some rows and not others, as once, few, many or a class when expanded.

J gene: TRBJ1-6; clone size: many; V gene: TRBV19; CDR3 protein: CASSIVGQGSSPLHF
J gene: TRBJ1-4; clone size: many; V gene: TRBV6-5; CDR3 protein: CASRESRRGRQIEKLFF
J gene: TRBJ2-7; clone size: .; V gene: TRBV7-3; CDR3 protein: CASSSKAGRPPTPEQYF
J gene: TRBJ1-6; clone size: .; V gene: TRBV24-1; CDR3 protein: CATSDFEGRSYNSPLHF
J gene: TRBJ1-2; clone size: few; V gene: TRBV15; CDR3 protein: CATSRDSPGFHSGYTF
J gene: TRBJ2-7; clone size: many; V gene: TRBV7-2; CDR3 protein: CASTRRGAGSYEQYF
J gene: TRBJ2-7; clone size: .; V gene: TRBV7-3; CDR3 protein: CASSFYPGAYEQYF
J gene: TRBJ1-4; clone size: many; V gene: TRBV5-1; CDR3 protein: CASSSSLFTQGNEKLFF
J gene: TRBJ2-2; clone size: many; V gene: TRBV29-1; CDR3 protein: CSVRDTGTGGRTGELFF
J gene: TRBJ1-1; clone size: .; V gene: TRBV7-3; CDR3 protein: CASSSPGQHTEAFF
J gene: TRBJ1-1; clone size: .; V gene: TRBV6-5; CDR3 protein: CASSSRGQGGTEAFF
J gene: TRBJ1-1; clone size: many; V gene: TRBV5-1; CDR3 protein: CASRAYGNTEAFF
J gene: TRBJ2-2; clone size: once; V gene: TRBV24-1; CDR3 protein: CATSDLQGTTGELFF
J gene: TRBJ1-1; clone size: many; V gene: TRBV4-1; CDR3 protein: CASSQPGQGVTEAFF
J gene: TRBJ2-7; clone size: many; V gene: TRBV5-1; CDR3 protein: CASSPRIGIYEQYF
J gene: TRBJ1-1; clone size: .; V gene: TRBV29-1; CDR3 protein: CSVDLRDTEAFF
J gene: TRBJ1-5; clone size: .; V gene: TRBV6-1; CDR3 protein: CASGGPGGNQPQHF
J gene: TRBJ2-7; clone size: .; V gene: TRBV29-1; CDR3 protein: CSVVKVRGVSGEQYF
J gene: TRBJ2-2; clone size: .; V gene: TRBV7-9; CDR3 protein: CASSLGQGLRSTGELFF
J gene: TRBJ2-7; clone size: .; V gene: TRBV7-6; CDR3 protein: CASSLGQGNSYEQYF